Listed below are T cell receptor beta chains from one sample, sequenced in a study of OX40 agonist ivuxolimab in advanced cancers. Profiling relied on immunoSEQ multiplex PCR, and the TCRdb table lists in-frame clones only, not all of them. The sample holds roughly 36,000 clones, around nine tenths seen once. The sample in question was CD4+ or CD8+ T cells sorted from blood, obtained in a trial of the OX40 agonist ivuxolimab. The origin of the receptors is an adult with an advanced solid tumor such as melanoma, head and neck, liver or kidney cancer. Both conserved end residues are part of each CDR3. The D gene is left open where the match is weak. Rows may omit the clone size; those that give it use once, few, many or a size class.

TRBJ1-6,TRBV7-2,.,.,CASSLVSGGGNSPLHF,TGTGCCAGCAGCTTAGTGAGCGGTGGCGGTAATTCACCCCTCCACTTT
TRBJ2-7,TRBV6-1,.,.,CASTVDREQYF,TGTGCCAGCACGGTAGACAGGGAGCAGTACTTC
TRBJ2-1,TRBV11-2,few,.,CASSLDRGGQFF,TGTGCCAGCAGCTTAGATCGGGGAGGGCAGTTCTTC
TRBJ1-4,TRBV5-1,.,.,CASSPSGRENEKLFF,TGCGCCAGCAGCCCTTCCGGGCGGGAAAATGAAAAACTGTTTTTT
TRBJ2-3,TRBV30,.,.,CAISTGGTDTQYF,TGTGCCATATCAACCGGGGGCACAGATACGCAGTATTTT
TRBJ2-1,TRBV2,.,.,CASRGRLRQYNEQFF,TGTGCCAGCAGGGGGCGTCTACGACAATACAATGAGCAGTTCTTC
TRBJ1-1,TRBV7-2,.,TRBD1,CASSPPGQGAKAFF,TGTGCCAGCAGCCCCCCGGGACAGGGGGCAAAAGCTTTCTTT
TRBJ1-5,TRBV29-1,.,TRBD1,CSVRQGNQPQHF,TGCAGCGTAAGACAGGGGAATCAGCCCCAGCATTTT
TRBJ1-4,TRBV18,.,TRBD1,CASSQGAANEKLFF,TGTGCCAGCTCACAGGGGGCAGCTAATGAAAAACTGTTTTTT
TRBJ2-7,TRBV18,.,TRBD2,CASSPGLAAQTYEQYF,TGTGCCAGCTCACCAGGTCTAGCGGCCCAGACCTACGAGCAGTACTTC
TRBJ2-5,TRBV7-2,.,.,CASSLFGGGLPRETQYF,TGTGCCAGCAGCTTATTTGGGGGCGGCCTGCCGAGGGAGACCCAGTACTTC
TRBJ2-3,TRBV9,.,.,CASSAAPTDTQYF,TGTGCCAGCAGCGCAGCCCCCACAGATACGCAGTATTTT
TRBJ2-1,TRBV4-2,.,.,CASSLALMDEQFF,TGTGCCAGCAGCCTGGCCCTCATGGATGAGCAGTTCTTC
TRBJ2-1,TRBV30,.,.,CAWRSLRRVDEQFF,TGTGCCTGGAGATCCCTCCGAAGGGTCGATGAGCAGTTCTTC
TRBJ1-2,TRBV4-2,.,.,CASSQDLEGDYGYTF,TGTGCCAGCAGCCAAGATTTGGAGGGGGACTATGGCTACACCTTC
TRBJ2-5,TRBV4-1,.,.,CASRPSPFKGIQETQYF,TGCGCCAGCAGACCTTCCCCTTTTAAGGGGATCCAAGAGACCCAGTACTTC
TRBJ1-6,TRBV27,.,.,CASSFSPSYPGSSYNSPLHF,TGTGCCAGCAGCTTCTCTCCCTCTTATCCAGGGAGCTCCTATAATTCACCCCTCCACTTT
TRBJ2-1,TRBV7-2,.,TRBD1,CASSSRQGADEQFF,TGTGCCAGCAGCTCACGACAGGGGGCCGATGAGCAGTTCTTC
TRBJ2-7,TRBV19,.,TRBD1,CASTPTGTYEQYF,TGTGCCAGTACCCCGACAGGGACCTACGAGCAGTACTTC
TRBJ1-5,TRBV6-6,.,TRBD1,CASSYAEGADQPQHF,TGTGCCAGCAGTTACGCTGAGGGGGCGGATCAGCCCCAGCATTTT
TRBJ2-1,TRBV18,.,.,CASSPPGGLENEQFF,TGTGCCAGCTCACCACCGGGGGGACTGGAGAATGAGCAGTTCTTC
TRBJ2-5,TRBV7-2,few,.,CASSRDIQETQYF,TGTGCCAGCAGCCGGGACATTCAAGAGACCCAGTACTTC
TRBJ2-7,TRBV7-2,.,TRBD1,CASSLMQGAEEQYF,TGTGCCAGCAGCTTAATGCAGGGGGCAGAAGAGCAGTACTTC